The TCR beta chain under discussion was sequenced for a study of cytomegalovirus exposure and HLA in healthy donors. Study findings and constraints: Later, an analysis found that common viral pathogens appeared to be linked with several of the most significant clusters.

V gave up 3 bases and J gave up 5 bases; unmatched junction bases: 6. Per germline, CDR1 SGHNT and CDR2 YYREEE (reference sequence). This CDR3 has 15 amino acids. Both 60 Vbeta primers and 13 Jbeta primers went into the PCR. The data were produced by immunoSEQ multiplex PCR, yet TCRdb's version contains in-frame clones alone and is incomplete. The profile covers more than 75,000 clones, with about nine tenths appearing a single time and about 2.5% taken by the ten largest. For this clone: Its antigen is still unknown.

Sequencing used PBMCs. The chain uses TRBV5-4 and TRBJ2-7; 12 bases match TRBD2. The TCR sequence derives from a man aged 18 to 35 in good health and CMV-seronegative. For the CDR3, the DNA is TGTGCCAGCAGCTACCTAGCGGGAGGGGGCAACGAGCAGTACTTC. As protein: CASSYLAGGGNEQYF. Looking up the rest from reference TRBV5-4 and TRBJ2-7 gives the full variable domain: ETGVTQSPTHLIKTRGQQVTLRCSSQSGHNTVSWYQQALGQGPQFIFQYYREEENGRGNFPPRFSGLQFPNYSSELNVNALELDDSALYLCASSYLAGGGNEQYFGPGTRLTVT.